This TCR beta chain appears in the sequencing data of a study of blood T cell repertoires in COVID-19. Study-wide background: The samples span acute and convalescent COVID-19 from the United States, Italy and Spain. Nucleic acid was either cDNA or gDNA, and it came from T cells, B-cell-depleted T cells, or PBMCs.

As handled by the study authors: Reference gene primer amplification gave estimated nucleated cell counts. Assay: immunoSEQ multiplex PCR; the TCRdb copy retains only in-frame clones and omits some. That table gives V, J and clone size, and the DNA gave D and trimming. The sample consists of 45,000 to 70,000 clones, around 90% of them appearing once. Germline V gene sequence: CDR1 SGHDT, CDR2 YYEEEE. CDR3 length: 17 residues. J lost 1 base, V lost 2 bases, and 4 bases had no gene match. The sample was peripheral blood. The V call is TRBV5-6, the J call TRBJ2-2; 11 bases map to TRBD2. The sequence came from a woman aged 55-69 years with active or convalescent COVID-19. CDR3 bases: TGTGCCAGCAGCTTAGCTAGCGGGAGGTGGAACACCGGGGAGCTGTTTTTT. Protein: CASSLASGRWNTGELFF.